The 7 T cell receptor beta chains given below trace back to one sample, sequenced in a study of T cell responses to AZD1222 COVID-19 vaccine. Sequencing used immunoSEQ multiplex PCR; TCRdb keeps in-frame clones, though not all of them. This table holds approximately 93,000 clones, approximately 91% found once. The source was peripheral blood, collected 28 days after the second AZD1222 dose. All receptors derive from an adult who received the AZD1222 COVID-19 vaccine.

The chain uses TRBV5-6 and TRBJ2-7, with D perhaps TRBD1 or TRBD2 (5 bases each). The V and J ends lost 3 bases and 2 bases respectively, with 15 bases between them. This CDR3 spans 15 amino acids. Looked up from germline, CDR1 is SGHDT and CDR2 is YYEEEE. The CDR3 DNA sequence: TGTGCCAGCAGCTCGTCCGGGACCTTGGCCTACGAGCAGTACTTC. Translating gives CASSSSGTLAYEQYF.

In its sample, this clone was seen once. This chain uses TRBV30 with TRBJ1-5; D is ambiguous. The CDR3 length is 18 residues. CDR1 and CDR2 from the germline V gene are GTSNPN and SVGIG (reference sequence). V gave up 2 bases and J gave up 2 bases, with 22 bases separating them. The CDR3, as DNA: TGTGCCTGGAGTACCCCCTGGGCAACACTCAGCGGCAATCAGCCCCAGCATTTT. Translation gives CAWSTPWATLSGNQPQHF.

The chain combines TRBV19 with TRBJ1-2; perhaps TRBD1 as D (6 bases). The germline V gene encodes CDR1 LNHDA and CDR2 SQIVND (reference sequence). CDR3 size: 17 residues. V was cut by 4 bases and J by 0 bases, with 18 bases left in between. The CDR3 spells CASSTSPYRATNYGYTF. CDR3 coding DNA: TGTGCCAGTAGTACTTCCCCTTACAGGGCGACTAACTATGGCTACACCTTC.

Here the CDR3 reads CASSIGGYEQYF. For the CDR3, the DNA is TGTGCCAGTAGTATAGGGGGCTACGAGCAGTACTTC. The genes are TRBV19 and TRBJ2-7; no reliable D call. Germline values: CDR1 LNHDA, CDR2 SQIVND (reference sequence). V was trimmed by 1 base and J by 3 bases, leaving 4 bases between them. The CDR3 spans 12 residues.

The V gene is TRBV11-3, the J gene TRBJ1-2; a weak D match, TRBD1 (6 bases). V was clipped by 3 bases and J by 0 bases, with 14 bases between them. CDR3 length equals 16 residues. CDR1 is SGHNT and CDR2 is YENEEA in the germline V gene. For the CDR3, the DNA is TGTGCCAGCAGCTTGGACAGTCTCAAAGCTAACTATGGCTACACCTTC. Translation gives CASSLDSLKANYGYTF.

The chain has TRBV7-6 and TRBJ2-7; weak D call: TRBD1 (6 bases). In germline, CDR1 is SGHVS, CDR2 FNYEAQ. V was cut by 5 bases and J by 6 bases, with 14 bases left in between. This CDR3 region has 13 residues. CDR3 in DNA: TGTGCCAGCAGCGTCGAAACAGGGACCGAGCAGTACTTC. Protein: CASSVETGTEQYF.

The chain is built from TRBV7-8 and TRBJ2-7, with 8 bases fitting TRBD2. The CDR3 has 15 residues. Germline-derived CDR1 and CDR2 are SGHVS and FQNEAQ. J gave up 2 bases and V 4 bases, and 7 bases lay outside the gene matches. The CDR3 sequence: CASSSEAGATYEQYF. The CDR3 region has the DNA TGTGCCAGCAGCTCCGAAGCGGGGGCCACCTACGAGCAGTACTTC.